The present entry profiles one T cell receptor (beta chain) with its context. The antigen is undetermined. This record comes from a study of CD8+ T cells in alopecia areata. Study-wide results and limits: Besides other cells, scalp samples also yield sequences of resident alphabeta T cells from normal skin.

The treatment is: oral pan-JAK inhibitor, 5-10 mg twice daily. From alopecia areata patients, lesional scalp punch biopsies and peripheral blood were collected. TCR sequencing used cDNA made by reverse transcription of extracted RNA. The method was immunoSEQ multiplex PCR; TCRdb's version includes in-frame clones alone and lacks a portion of them. The sample contains some 190,000 clones, about 51% of which appear only once. The V and J ends lost 0 bases and 6 bases respectively, with 14 bases between them. There are 16 residues in the CDR3. Germline V gives CDR1 LGHNA, CDR2 YSLEER. This TCR was recovered from a human donor with alopecia areata. The sequencing used CD8+ T cells sorted from blood, collected around week 54, from a patient treated with tofacitinib. The V call is TRBV4-3, the J call TRBJ2-2, with D uncertain. CDR3 coding DNA: TGCGCCAGCAGCCAAGATCTGCCCAGAACCGCCGGGGAGCTGTTTTTT. Its protein is CASSQDLPRTAGELFF.